Described below is a single T cell receptor beta chain sequence and its context. The antigen is unknown. This entry comes from a study of blood T cells in healthy people across ages. General study results and limits: Naive T cell percentage by flow cytometry tracked strongly with beta diversity.

Primers used in a second PCR of roughly 6 to 11 cycles were a sample-barcoded 5' primer and a J-beta primer mix. All samples yielded 3 million or more CDR3-containing paired-end reads. TCRdb re-called the 5' RACE reads with MiXCR, one entry per CDR3 protein. The sample has about 1,500,000 distinct CDR3 sequences, about 40% seen once. Sequenced: blood. The clonotype comes from a woman under 30 in good health.

CDR3 residues: CASSSSTELPYEQYF. CDR3 in DNA: TGTGCCAGCAGCTCATCGACAGAATTACCCTACGAGCAGTACTTC. The chain employs TRBV7-2 and TRBJ2-7; weak D call: TRBD1 (5 bases). In germline, CDR1 is SGHTA, CDR2 FQGNSA. The CDR3 has 15 amino acids. With 4 bases removed from V and 2 bases from J, the gap between germline ends came to 15 bases.